The rows below give T cell receptor beta chains drawn from one sample of a study of T cell responses to AZD1222 COVID-19 vaccine. Using immunoSEQ multiplex PCR, the repertoire was profiled, and TCRdb retains in-frame clones only, with some absent. The table lists 80,000 to 90,000 clones, 90% of them singletons, with less than 3.5% in the top ten. Specimen: peripheral blood, collected on day 0 of AZD1222 vaccination. The receptors were gathered from an adult in good health. CDR3s leave out the opening cysteine and the closing phenylalanine or tryptophan. Expanded clones are given a class, and other clones once, few, many or no size at all.

>NA|TRBV10-3
AISKGQGYNEQF
>NA|TRBV30
AWSGYRAGGRNAYNEQF
>NA|TRBV19
ASSIVSGNTEAF
>NA|TRBV6-6
ASRLDSSGNTIY
>NA|TRBV27
ASRTSAGERTLNTGELF
>NA|TRBV5-1
ASSLWAGARVKNIQY
>NA|TRBV3-1/TRBV3-2
ASSQEGTADTQY
>NA|TRBV5-1
ASSSSPRGETEAF
>NA|TRBV27
ASSLTPASGQGYTEAF
>NA|TRBV5-5
ASSLVPTPETQY
>NA|TRBV29-1
SVIVRGERELF
>NA|TRBV2
ASVKGISGNTIY
>NA|TRBV27
ASSSSAGSNQPQH
>NA|TRBV7-2
ASSEAGGVETQY
>NA|TRBV3-1/TRBV3-2
ASSHETVNYGYT
>once|TRBV28
ASSLDMHRSGPQH
>NA|TRBV19
ASRGEESSYNSPLH
>NA|TRBV27
ASSFFSGAGGELF
>NA|TRBV28
ASSPPVTDTQY
>NA|TRBV5-8
ASSQRGPNEQF
>NA|TRBV4-1
ASSQADGLWSYEQY
>NA|TRBV6-1
ASSEAGGQRPQH
>NA|TRBV19
ASSAQGAGETEAF
>NA|TRBV4-1
ASSQVRTTDTQY
>NA|TRBV27
ASSMTGVSEQY
>few|TRBV27
ASSDPGGRGYT
>few|TRBV11-2
ASSLVNNQPQH
>NA|TRBV6-6
ASSSLNRLGSYEQY
>NA|TRBV9
ASSVVGQGVGGYT
>NA|TRBV28
ASSFGGYGYT
>NA|TRBV5-5
ASSYRDREYNSPLH